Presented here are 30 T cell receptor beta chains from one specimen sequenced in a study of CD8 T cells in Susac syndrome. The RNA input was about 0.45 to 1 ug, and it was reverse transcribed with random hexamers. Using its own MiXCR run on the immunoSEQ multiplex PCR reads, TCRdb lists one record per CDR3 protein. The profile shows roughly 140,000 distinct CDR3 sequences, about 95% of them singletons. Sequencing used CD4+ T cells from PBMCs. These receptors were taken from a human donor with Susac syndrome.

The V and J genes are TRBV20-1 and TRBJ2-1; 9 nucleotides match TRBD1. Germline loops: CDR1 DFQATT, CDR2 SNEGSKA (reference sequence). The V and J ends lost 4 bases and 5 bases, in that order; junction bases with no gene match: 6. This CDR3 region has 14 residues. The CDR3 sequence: CSAITGTGNNEQFF. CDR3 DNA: TGCAGTGCTATAACCGGGACAGGGAACAATGAGCAGTTCTTC.

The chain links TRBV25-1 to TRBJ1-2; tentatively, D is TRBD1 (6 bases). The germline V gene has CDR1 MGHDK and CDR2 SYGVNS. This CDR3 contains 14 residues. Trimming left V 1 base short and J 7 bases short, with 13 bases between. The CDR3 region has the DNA TGTGCCAGCAGTGAATCGAGGGCAGGGGTTGGCTACACCTTC. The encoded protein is CASSESRAGVGYTF.

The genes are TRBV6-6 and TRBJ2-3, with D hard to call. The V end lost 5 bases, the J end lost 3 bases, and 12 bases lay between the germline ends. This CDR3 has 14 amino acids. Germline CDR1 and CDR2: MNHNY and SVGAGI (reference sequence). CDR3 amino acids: CASSPALRTDTQYF. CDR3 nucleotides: TGTGCCAGCAGTCCCGCGCTCCGAACAGATACGCAGTATTTT.

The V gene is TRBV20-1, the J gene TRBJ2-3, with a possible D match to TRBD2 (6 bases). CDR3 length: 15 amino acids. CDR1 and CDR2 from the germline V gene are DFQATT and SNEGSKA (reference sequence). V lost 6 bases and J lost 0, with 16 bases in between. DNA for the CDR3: TGCAGTGCGTCGGGAGACCCGACTAGCACAGATACGCAGTATTTT. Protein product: CSASGDPTSTDTQYF.

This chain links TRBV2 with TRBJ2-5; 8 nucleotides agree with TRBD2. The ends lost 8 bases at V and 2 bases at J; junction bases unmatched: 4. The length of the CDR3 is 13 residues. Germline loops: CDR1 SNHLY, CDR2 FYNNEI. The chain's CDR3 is CASEAGGQETQYF. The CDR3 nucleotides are TGTGCCAGCGAGGCGGGGGGTCAAGAGACCCAGTACTTC.

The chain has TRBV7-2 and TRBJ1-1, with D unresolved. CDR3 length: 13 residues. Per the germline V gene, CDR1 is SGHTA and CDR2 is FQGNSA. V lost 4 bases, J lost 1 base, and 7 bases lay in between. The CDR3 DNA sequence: TGTGCCAGCAGCTCCCTAGGGAACACTGAAGCTTTCTTT. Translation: CASSSLGNTEAFF. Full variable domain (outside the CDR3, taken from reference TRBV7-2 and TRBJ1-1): GAGVSQSPSNKVTEKGKDVELRCDPISGHTALYWYRQSLGQGLEFLIYFQGNSAPDKSGLPSDRFSAERTGGSVSTLTIQRTQQEDSAVYLCASSSLGNTEAFFGQGTRLTVV.

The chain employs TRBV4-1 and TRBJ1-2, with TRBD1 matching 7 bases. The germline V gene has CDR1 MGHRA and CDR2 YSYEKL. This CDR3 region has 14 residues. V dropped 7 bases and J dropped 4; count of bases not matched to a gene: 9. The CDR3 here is CASKPPSGGYGYTF. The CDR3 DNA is TGCGCCAGCAAACCACCCTCAGGGGGCTATGGCTACACCTTC.

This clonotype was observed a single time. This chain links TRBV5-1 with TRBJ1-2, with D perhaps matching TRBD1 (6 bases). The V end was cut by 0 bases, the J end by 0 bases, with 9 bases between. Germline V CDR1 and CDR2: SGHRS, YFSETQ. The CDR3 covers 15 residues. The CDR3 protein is CASSLAGAANYGYTF. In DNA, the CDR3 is TGCGCCAGCAGCTTGGCAGGGGCAGCTAACTATGGCTACACCTTC.

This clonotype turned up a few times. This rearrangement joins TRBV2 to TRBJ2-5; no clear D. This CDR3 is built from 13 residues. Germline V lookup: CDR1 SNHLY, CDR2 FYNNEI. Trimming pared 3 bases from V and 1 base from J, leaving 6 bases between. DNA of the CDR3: TGTGCCAGCAGTGATCAAGCCCAAGAGACCCAGTACTTC. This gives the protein CASSDQAQETQYF.

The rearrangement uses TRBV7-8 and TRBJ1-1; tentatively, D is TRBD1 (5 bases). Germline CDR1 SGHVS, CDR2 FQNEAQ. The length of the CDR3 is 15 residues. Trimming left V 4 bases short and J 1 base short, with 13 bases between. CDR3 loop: CASSSPGTGNTEAFF. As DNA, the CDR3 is TGTGCCAGCAGCTCCCCCGGGACGGGGAACACTGAAGCTTTCTTT.

Here the CDR3 reads CASSFTGGAPGELFF. Here the CDR3 DNA reads TGTGCCAGCAGCTTTACCGGGGGGGCACCGGGGGAGCTGTTTTTT. The rearrangement joins TRBV11-2 to TRBJ2-2, with 8 bases aligning to TRBD2. The CDR3 sequence is 15 residues long. CDR1 is SGHAT and CDR2 is FQNNGV in the germline V gene. V was pared by 3 bases and J by 8 bases, with 8 bases of the junction left unmatched. The full variable domain, completed using reference TRBV11-2 and TRBJ2-2, is EAGVAQSPRYKIIEKRQSVAFWCNPISGHATLYWYQQILGQGPKLLIQFQNNGVVDDSQLPKDRFSAERLKGVDSTLKIQPAKLEDSAVYLCASSFTGGAPGELFFGEGSRLTVL.

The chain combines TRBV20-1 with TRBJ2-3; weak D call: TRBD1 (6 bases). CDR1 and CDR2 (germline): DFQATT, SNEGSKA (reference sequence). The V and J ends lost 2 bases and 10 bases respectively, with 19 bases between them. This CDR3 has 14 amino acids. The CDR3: CSARNDPSRQAQYF. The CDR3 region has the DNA TGCAGTGCTAGAAACGACCCCAGCAGACAGGCGCAGTATTTT.

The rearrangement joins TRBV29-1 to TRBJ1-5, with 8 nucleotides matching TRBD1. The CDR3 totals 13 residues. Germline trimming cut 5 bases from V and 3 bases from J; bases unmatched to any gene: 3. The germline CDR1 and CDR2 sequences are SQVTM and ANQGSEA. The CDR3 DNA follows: TGCAGCGTTCGACAGGGGAACAATCAGCCCCAGCATTTT. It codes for CSVRQGNNQPQHF.

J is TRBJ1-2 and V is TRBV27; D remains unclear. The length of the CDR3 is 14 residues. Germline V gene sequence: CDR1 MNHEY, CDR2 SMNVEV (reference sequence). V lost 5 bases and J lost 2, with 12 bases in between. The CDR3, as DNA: TGTGCCAGCAGTACTAGATGGGGAAACTATGGCTACACCTTC. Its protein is CASSTRWGNYGYTF.

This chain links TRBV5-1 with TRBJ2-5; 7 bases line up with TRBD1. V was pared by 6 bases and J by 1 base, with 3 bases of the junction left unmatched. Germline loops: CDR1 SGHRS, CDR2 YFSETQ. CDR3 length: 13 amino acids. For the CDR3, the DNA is TGCGCCAGCAATAGGGACAGCCAAGAGACCCAGTACTTC. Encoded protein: CASNRDSQETQYF.

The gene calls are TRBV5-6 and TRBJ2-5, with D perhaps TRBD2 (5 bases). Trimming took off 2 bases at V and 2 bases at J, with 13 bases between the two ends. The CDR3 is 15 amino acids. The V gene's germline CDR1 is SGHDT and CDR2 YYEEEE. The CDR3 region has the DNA TGTGCCAGCAGCTTCAAGTCCGGGGTGCAAGAGACCCAGTACTTC. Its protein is CASSFKSGVQETQYF.

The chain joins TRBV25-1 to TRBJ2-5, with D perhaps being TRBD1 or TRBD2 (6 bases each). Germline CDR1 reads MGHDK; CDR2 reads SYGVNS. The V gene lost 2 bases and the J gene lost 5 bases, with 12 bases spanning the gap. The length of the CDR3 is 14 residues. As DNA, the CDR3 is TGTGCCAGCAGTGAAATGGGGGGCTGGGAGACCCAGTACTTC. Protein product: CASSEMGGWETQYF.

This chain's CDR3 is CATSDSHRGGNNEQFF. CDR3 nucleotides: TGTGCCACCAGTGATTCCCACAGGGGGGGAAACAATGAGCAGTTCTTC. The V call is TRBV24-1, the J call TRBJ2-1; perhaps TRBD1 as D (8 bases). The CDR3 is made up of 16 amino acids. V lost 2 bases, J lost 5 bases, and 15 bases lay in between. CDR1 is KGHDR, CDR2 SFDVKD, per germline.

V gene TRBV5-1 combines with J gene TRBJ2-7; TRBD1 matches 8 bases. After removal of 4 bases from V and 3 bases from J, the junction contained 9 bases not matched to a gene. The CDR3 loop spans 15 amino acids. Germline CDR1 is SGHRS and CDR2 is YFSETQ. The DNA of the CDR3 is TGCGCCAGCAGCACGAACGGACAGGGAAACTACGAGCAGTACTTC. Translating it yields CASSTNGQGNYEQYF.

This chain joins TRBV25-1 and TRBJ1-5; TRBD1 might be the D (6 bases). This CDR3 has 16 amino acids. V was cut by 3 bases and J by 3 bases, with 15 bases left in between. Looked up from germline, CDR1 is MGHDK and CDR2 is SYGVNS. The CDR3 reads CASSDSVGGPNQPQHF. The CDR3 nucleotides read TGTGCCAGCAGTGATTCGGTGGGGGGGCCCAATCAGCCCCAGCATTTT.

This CDR3 is CASSVAQGHEQYF. The CDR3 bases are TGTGCCAGCAGCGTAGCTCAGGGCCACGAGCAGTACTTC. The J gene is TRBJ2-7, the V gene TRBV9; the D gene is possibly TRBD1 (5 bases). With 0 bases removed from V and 5 bases from J, the gap between germline ends came to 9 bases. CDR1 and CDR2 from the germline V gene are SGDLS and YYNGEE. The CDR3 spans 13 residues.

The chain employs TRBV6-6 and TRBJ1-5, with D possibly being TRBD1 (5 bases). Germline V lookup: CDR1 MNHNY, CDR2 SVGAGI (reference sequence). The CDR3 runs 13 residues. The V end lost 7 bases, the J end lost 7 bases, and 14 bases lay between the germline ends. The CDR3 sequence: CASTVGTLQPQHF. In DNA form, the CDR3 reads TGTGCCAGCACGGTTGGGACTCTGCAGCCCCAGCATTTT.

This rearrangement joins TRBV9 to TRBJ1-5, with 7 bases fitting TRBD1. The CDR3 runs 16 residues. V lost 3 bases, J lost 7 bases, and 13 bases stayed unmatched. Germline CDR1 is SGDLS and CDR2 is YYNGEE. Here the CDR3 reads CASSGAGEGAGQPQHF. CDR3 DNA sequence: TGTGCCAGCAGCGGAGCAGGGGAGGGGGCAGGACAGCCCCAGCATTTT.

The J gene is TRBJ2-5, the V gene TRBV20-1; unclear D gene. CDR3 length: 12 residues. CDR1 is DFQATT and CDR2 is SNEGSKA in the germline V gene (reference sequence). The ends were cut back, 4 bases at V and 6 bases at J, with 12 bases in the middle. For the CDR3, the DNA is TGCAGTGCTATGCAAGCCGCCCAGACCCAGTACTTC. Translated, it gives CSAMQAAQTQYF.

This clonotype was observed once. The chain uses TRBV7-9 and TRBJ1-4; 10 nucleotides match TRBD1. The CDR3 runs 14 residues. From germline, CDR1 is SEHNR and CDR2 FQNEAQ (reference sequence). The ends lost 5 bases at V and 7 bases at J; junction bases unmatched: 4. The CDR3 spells CASSPGDRGEKLFF. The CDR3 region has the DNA TGTGCCAGCAGCCCCGGGGACAGGGGTGAAAAACTGTTTTTT.

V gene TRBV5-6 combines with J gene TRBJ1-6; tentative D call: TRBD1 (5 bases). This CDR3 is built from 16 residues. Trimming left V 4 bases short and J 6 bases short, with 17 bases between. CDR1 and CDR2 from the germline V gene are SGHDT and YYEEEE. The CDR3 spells CASSPRGRGFNSPLHF. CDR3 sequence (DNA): TGTGCCAGCAGCCCCAGAGGAAGGGGATTTAATTCACCCCTCCACTTT.

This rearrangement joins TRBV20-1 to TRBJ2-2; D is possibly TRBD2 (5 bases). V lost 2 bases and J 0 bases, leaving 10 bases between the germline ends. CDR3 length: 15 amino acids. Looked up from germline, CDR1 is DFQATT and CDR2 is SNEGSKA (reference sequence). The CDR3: CSARRLATNTGELFF. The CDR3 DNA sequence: TGCAGTGCTAGAAGGCTAGCCACGAACACCGGGGAGCTGTTTTTT.

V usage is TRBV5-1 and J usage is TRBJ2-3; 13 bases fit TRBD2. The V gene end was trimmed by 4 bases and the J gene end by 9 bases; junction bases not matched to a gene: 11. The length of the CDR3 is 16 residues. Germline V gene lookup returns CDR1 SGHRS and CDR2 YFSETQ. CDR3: CASSQGLAGAQGTQYF. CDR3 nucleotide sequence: TGCGCCAGCAGCCAAGGACTAGCGGGGGCGCAAGGCACGCAGTATTTT.

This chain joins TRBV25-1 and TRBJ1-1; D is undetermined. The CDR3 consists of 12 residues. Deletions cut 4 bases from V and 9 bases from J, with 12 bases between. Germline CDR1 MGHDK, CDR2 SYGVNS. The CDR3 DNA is TGTGCCAGCAGTGGGGCGGCCTTGAAAGCTTTCTTT. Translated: CASSGAALKAFF.

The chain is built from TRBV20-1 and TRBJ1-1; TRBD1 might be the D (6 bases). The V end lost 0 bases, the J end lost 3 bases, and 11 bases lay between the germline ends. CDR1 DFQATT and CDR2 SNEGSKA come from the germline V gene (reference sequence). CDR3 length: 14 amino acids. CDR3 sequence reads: CSAREGSGDTEAFF. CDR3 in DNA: TGCAGTGCTAGAGAGGGGTCAGGGGACACTGAAGCTTTCTTT.